The 14 T cell receptor beta chains in this list originate from one sample, sequenced in a study of blood T cell repertoires in COVID-19. This table comes from immunoSEQ multiplex PCR, and its TCRdb copy is limited to in-frame clones, with some not included. This table has about 150,000 clones, roughly four fifths appearing once. Sequenced input: peripheral blood. These receptors came from a woman in her fifties or sixties with acute or convalescent COVID-19.

The V call is TRBV2, the J call TRBJ1-5; D might be TRBD1 (5 bases). CDR1 is SNHLY, CDR2 FYNNEI, per germline. V was shortened by 6 bases and J by 6 bases, with 12 bases between the two germline ends. The CDR3 has 13 residues. The CDR3 nucleotides are TGTGCCAGCAGAACGGACAATGTTCAGCCCCAGCATTTT. This gives the protein CASRTDNVQPQHF.

The V and J genes are TRBV27 and TRBJ1-5, with D hard to call. The V and J ends lost 5 bases and 2 bases respectively, with 10 bases between them. Germline lookup yields CDR1 MNHEY and CDR2 SMNVEV (reference sequence). This CDR3 is 14 amino acids long. The CDR3, as DNA: TGTGCCAGCAGTGTCCATGAGGGCAATCAGCCCCAGCATTTT. Residues: CASSVHEGNQPQHF.

This chain links TRBV18 with TRBJ1-1, with 8 bases matching TRBD1. The CDR3 spans 15 residues. J gave up 4 bases and V 8 bases, and 12 bases lay outside the gene matches. Germline lookup yields CDR1 KGHSH and CDR2 LQKENI. The CDR3 loop is CASAQQGEGGTEAFF. CDR3 nucleotides: TGTGCCAGCGCGCAACAGGGGGAAGGGGGCACTGAAGCTTTCTTT.

The chain employs TRBV28 and TRBJ2-7; possibly TRBD1 for D (7 bases). The V and J ends lost 7 bases and 2 bases respectively, with 15 bases between them. CDR1 and CDR2 from the germline V gene are MDHEN and SYDVKM. The CDR3 has 14 amino acids. The CDR3 DNA follows: TGTGCCAGCACCACCGGAGGGGGCCCCTACGAGCAGTACGTC. The encoded protein is CASTTGGGPYEQYV.

The chain's CDR3 is CASSKCFLVGTSGGIYNEQFF. The CDR3 DNA is TGTGCCAGCAGCAAATGTTTTCTGGTCGGGACTAGCGGGGGGATATACAATGAGCAGTTCTTC. This chain links TRBV21-1 with TRBJ2-1; TRBD2, the table's D call, was not compared with the DNA. TRBV21-1 is listed as a pseudogene. This CDR3 contains 21 residues.

The chain joins TRBV5-4 to TRBJ2-1, with 10 bases lining up with TRBD2. This CDR3 spans 19 amino acids. After removal of 5 bases from V and 6 bases from J, the junction contained 20 bases not matched to a gene. CDR1 SGHNT and CDR2 YYREEE come from the germline V gene (reference sequence). The CDR3 loop reads CASRIPGLASSGPVNEQFF. CDR3 nucleotide sequence: TGTGCCAGCAGGATACCGGGACTAGCGTCTTCCGGGCCCGTCAATGAGCAGTTCTTC.

This clone was recorded a few times. In nucleotides, the CDR3 is TGCGCCAGCAGCCGGGCTACGGGGTACCCGAACACCGGGGAGCTGTTTTTT. Translating it yields CASSRATGYPNTGELFF. J is TRBJ2-2 and V is TRBV4-1; D possibly corresponds to TRBD2 (5 bases). CDR1 is MGHRA and CDR2 is YSYEKL in the germline V gene. The CDR3 is made up of 17 amino acids. The V end lost 4 bases, the J end lost 0 bases, and 15 bases lay between the germline ends.

V gene TRBV9 combines with J gene TRBJ2-3, with D hard to call. The CDR3 has 14 amino acids. V lost 0 bases and J lost 0, with 5 bases in between. The V gene's germline CDR1 is SGDLS and CDR2 YYNGEE. This CDR3 reads CASSVGPSTDTQYF. The CDR3 DNA sequence: TGTGCCAGCAGCGTAGGTCCTAGCACAGATACGCAGTATTTT.

The CDR3 reads CASSLGTSGGADTQYF. CDR3 coding DNA: TGTGCCAGCAGCTTGGGGACTAGCGGGGGGGCAGATACGCAGTATTTT. The V gene is TRBV5-4, the J gene TRBJ2-3; 15 bases line up with TRBD2. This CDR3 is 16 amino acids long. Germline V gene sequence: CDR1 SGHNT, CDR2 YYREEE (reference sequence). The junction had 0 bases not matched to a gene; V was cut back by 0 bases and J by 4 bases.

V gene TRBV10-2 combines with J gene TRBJ2-3, with TRBD2 identical over 8 bases. CDR1 is WSHSY, CDR2 SAAADI, per germline. Trimming took 3 bases from V and 3 from J; bases not matched to a gene: 2. The CDR3 length is 14 residues. This CDR3 reads CASSDGTSTDTQYF. CDR3 DNA: TGCGCCAGCAGTGACGGGACTAGTACAGATACGCAGTATTTT.

The V and J genes are TRBV12-3 or TRBV12-4 and TRBJ2-2; possible D gene TRBD2, 7 bases. V gave up 10 bases and J gave up 2 bases, with 11 bases separating them. This CDR3 is built from 13 residues. CDR3 protein: CANGGANTGELFF. The CDR3 bases are TGTGCCAATGGGGGGGCTAACACCGGGGAGCTGTTTTTT.

The CDR3 spells CASSLASGQETQYF. CDR3 bases: TGCGCCAGCAGCTTGGCCTCAGGGCAAGAGACCCAGTACTTC. The gene calls are TRBV5-1 and TRBJ2-5, with TRBD1 as a possible D gene (5 bases). The CDR3 is 14 residues long. Germline assignment: CDR1 SGHRS and CDR2 YFSETQ. The V and J ends lost 0 bases and 2 bases respectively, with 8 bases between them.

The chain recombines TRBV27 with TRBJ2-5; unclear D gene. CDR3 length equals 16 residues. Looked up from germline, CDR1 is MNHEY and CDR2 is SMNVEV (reference sequence). Trimming pared 3 bases from V and 0 bases from J, leaving 14 bases between. CDR3 DNA: TGTGCCAGCAGTTTCAATAGAGGATCGTACCAAGAGACCCAGTACTTC. Protein product: CASSFNRGSYQETQYF.

The genes are TRBV7-7 and TRBJ2-2, with 7 positions matching TRBD1. After removal of 2 bases from V and 6 bases from J, the junction contained 0 bases not matched to a gene. There are 13 residues in the CDR3. Germline V CDR1 and CDR2: SSHAT, FNYEAQ (reference sequence). The CDR3 DNA reads TGTGCCAGCAGCTTAACAGGGGCCGGGGAGCTGTTTTTT. The encoded protein is CASSLTGAGELFF.